This entry lists 29 T cell receptor beta chains sequenced from one sample in a study of T cells in Graves' hyperthyroidism and ophthalmopathy. RNA transcripts provided the source from which TCR beta CDR3 regions were amplified. The HTBI primer set drove a first-round RT-PCR of the TCR CDR3. TCRdb processed the multiplex PCR reads anew with MiXCR; each CDR3 protein has one entry. The repertoire holds approximately 300,000 distinct CDR3 sequences, with about a sixth as singletons. Input material: blood. The receptors derive from a woman aged 60-75 years with Graves' ophthalmopathy.

This clonotype showed up just a few times. This rearrangement joins TRBV6-1 to TRBJ2-4; TRBD2 agrees at 7 bases. Trimming at V came to 6 bases and at J to 4 bases, leaving 6 bases not matched to a gene. The CDR3 contains 14 residues. Germline assignment: CDR1 MNHNS and CDR2 SASEGT. As DNA, the CDR3 is TGTGCCAGCAGGGACCGAGCGGGAAAAAACATTCAGTACTTC. Its translation: CASRDRAGKNIQYF.

This clonotype showed up just a few times. An end of the junction does not agree with germline; a read error may underlie this. This sequence joins TRBV18 and TRBJ1-2, with TRBD1 matching 7 bases. Germline lookup yields CDR1 KGHSH and CDR2 LQKENI. This CDR3 has 14 residues. The CDR3 sequence is CASSPGTVHYGYAF. Here the CDR3 DNA reads TGTGCCAGCTCACCCGGGACAGTACACTATGGCTACGCCTTC.

The chain couples TRBV9 to TRBJ2-7, with no clear D. The CDR3 totals 15 residues. From germline, CDR1 is SGDLS and CDR2 YYNGEE. V was shortened by 4 bases and J by 2 bases, with 16 bases between the two germline ends. CDR3: CASSPRSSRPYEQYF. CDR3 nucleotide sequence: TGTGCCAGCAGCCCGCGGTCTAGTCGACCCTACGAGCAGTACTTC.

The chain combines TRBV27 with TRBJ2-1, with TRBD2 identical over 11 bases. The CDR3 consists of 14 residues. CDR1 MNHEY and CDR2 SMNVEV come from the germline V gene (reference sequence). V shed 6 bases and J 6 bases; nucleotides not matched to a gene: 4. In DNA form, the CDR3 reads TGTGCCAGCAGCGAGACTAGCGGGACCAATGAGCAGTTCTTC. Protein sequence: CASSETSGTNEQFF.

The table lists this clonotype with a few counts. J is TRBJ1-2 and V is TRBV5-1, with D possibly TRBD1 on 5 matching bases. Trimming pared 4 bases from V and 5 bases from J, leaving 18 bases between. CDR1 and CDR2 (germline): SGHRS, YFSETQ. The CDR3 covers 15 residues. CDR3 residues: CASSPGRRWVYGYTF. CDR3 sequence (DNA): TGCGCCAGCAGCCCGGGACGGCGGTGGGTGTATGGCTACACCTTC.

This clonotype was picked up many times. The chain combines TRBV11-2 with TRBJ2-3; D unresolved. CDR3 length: 14 residues. Germline CDR1 is SGHAT and CDR2 is FQNNGV. Trimming pared 2 bases from V and 2 bases from J, leaving 8 bases between. The CDR3 nucleotides are TGTGCCAGCAGCTTACTTGCACCCACAGATACGCAGTATTTT. Amino acids: CASSLLAPTDTQYF. Using reference TRBV11-2 and TRBJ2-3 for the parts outside the CDR3, the full variable domain is EAGVAQSPRYKIIEKRQSVAFWCNPISGHATLYWYQQILGQGPKLLIQFQNNGVVDDSQLPKDRFSAERLKGVDSTLKIQPAKLEDSAVYLCASSLLAPTDTQYFGPGTRLTVL.

This clonotype was recorded at least ten times. The genes are TRBV10-3 and TRBJ2-5; D possibly uses TRBD1 or TRBD2 (5 bases each). The V end lost 3 bases, the J end lost 2 bases, and 10 bases lay between the germline ends. Germline V gives CDR1 ENHRY, CDR2 SYGVKD. The CDR3 covers 14 residues. CDR3 coding DNA: TGTGCCATCAGTGAAGGGACCTCACAAGAGACCCAGTACTTC. Amino acid sequence: CAISEGTSQETQYF.

This clonotype was picked up many times. This rearrangement joins TRBV9 to TRBJ2-5; maybe TRBD2 (6 bases). Trimming removed 4 bases at V and 2 bases at J, with 12 bases between. CDR1 SGDLS and CDR2 YYNGEE come from the germline V gene. This CDR3 has 14 residues. CDR3 sequence (DNA): TGTGCCAGCAGCCCGGAGGGGTCGCAAGAGACCCAGTACTTC. As protein: CASSPEGSQETQYF.

This clonotype was counted only a few times. The gene calls are TRBV6-2 or TRBV6-3 and TRBJ2-1, with 11 bases lining up with TRBD2. CDR3 length: 18 residues. The germline V gene has CDR1 MNHEY and CDR2 SVGEGT. The V gene end was trimmed by 0 bases and the J gene end by 7 bases; junction bases not matched to a gene: 11. The CDR3 protein is CASSYSRASTSGINEQFF. Here the CDR3 DNA reads TGTGCCAGCAGTTACTCGAGGGCGTCGACTAGCGGGATAAATGAGCAGTTCTTC.

The table lists this clonotype with many counts. The chain recombines TRBV20-1 with TRBJ1-1; 11 nucleotides line up with TRBD1. CDR3 size: 13 residues. The germline CDR1 and CDR2 sequences are DFQATT and SNEGSKA (reference sequence). The V segment lost 5 bases and the J segment 6 bases; nucleotides outside the gene matches: 5. DNA of the CDR3: TGCAGTGCTCGGACAGGGGGCGCGCCTGAAGCTTTCTTT. This gives the protein CSARTGGAPEAFF.

The chain has TRBV7-2 and TRBJ2-3; TRBD2 agrees at 12 bases. CDR3 size: 15 residues. Unmatched junction bases numbered 4, after V lost 5 bases and J lost 4 bases. Germline CDR1 reads SGHTA; CDR2 reads FQGNSA. CDR3 in DNA: TGTGCCAGCAGCCTTACTAGCGGGGGGCCAGATACGCAGTATTTT. Protein: CASSLTSGGPDTQYF.

This clonotype came up many times. The chain employs TRBV28 and TRBJ1-2, with D unresolved. Deletions cut 7 bases from V and 3 bases from J, with 12 bases between. Germline loops: CDR1 MDHEN, CDR2 SYDVKM. The CDR3 has 13 amino acids. The DNA for the CDR3 is TGTGCCAGCACCTCGATGACGGACTATGGCTACACCTTC. Encoded protein: CASTSMTDYGYTF.

This clonotype was seen just once. An end of the junction differs from the germline gene, which may be a read error. This rearrangement joins TRBV2 to TRBJ2-2; no firm D call. There are 12 residues in the CDR3. The V gene's germline CDR1 is SNHLY and CDR2 FYNNEI. For the CDR3, the DNA is TGCGCCAGACGTGTCATCACCGGGGAGCTGTTTTTT. Its protein product is CARRVITGELFF.

The table lists this clonotype with a few counts. V is TRBV13 and J is TRBJ2-5; 11 nucleotides match TRBD2. J lost 2 bases, V lost 4 bases, and 3 bases had no gene match. CDR3 length: 15 amino acids. The germline V gene has CDR1 PRHDT and CDR2 FYEKMQ (reference sequence). Written as DNA, the CDR3 is TGTGCCAGCAGCTCTAGCGGGGGGCCACAAGAGACCCAGTACTTC. Amino acid sequence: CASSSSGGPQETQYF.

Many counts were recorded for this clonotype. V is TRBV3-1 and J is TRBJ2-7; D perhaps matches TRBD1 (5 bases). Trimming left V 4 bases short and J 7 bases short, with 11 bases between. This CDR3 is built from 12 residues. CDR1 and CDR2 (germline): LGHDT, YNNKEL (reference sequence). CDR3 region: CASSLLGEEQYF. In DNA form, the CDR3 reads TGTGCCAGCAGCCTCCTAGGGGAAGAGCAGTACTTC.

In this sample, this clonotype turned up many times. This sequence joins TRBV7-6 and TRBJ2-2; D remains ambiguous. Germline assignment: CDR1 SGHVS and CDR2 FNYEAQ. The CDR3 consists of 16 residues. V was trimmed by 1 base and J by 3 bases, leaving 12 bases between them. The CDR3 here is CASSLGGALYTGELFF. For the CDR3, the DNA is TGTGCCAGCAGCTTAGGAGGAGCGTTATACACCGGGGAGCTGTTTTTT.

A few counts support this clonotype. The V call is TRBV5-1, the J call TRBJ2-2, with D possibly matching TRBD2 (6 bases). Germline V lookup: CDR1 SGHRS, CDR2 YFSETQ. CDR3 length equals 14 residues. Deletions cut 7 bases from V and 3 bases from J, with 13 bases between. The CDR3: CASGTGSYTGELFF. The CDR3 bases are TGCGCCAGCGGAACCGGGAGTTACACCGGGGAGCTGTTTTTT.

This clonotype occurred a few times. CDR3 residues: CASSLRTGGNQPQHF. CDR3 nucleotide sequence: TGTGCCAGTAGTCTGCGGACAGGGGGGAATCAGCCCCAGCATTTT. The V call is TRBV19, the J call TRBJ1-5; 10 bases fit TRBD1. Germline V lookup: CDR1 LNHDA, CDR2 SQIVND (reference sequence). The junction had 5 bases not matched to a gene; V was cut back by 5 bases and J by 4 bases. This CDR3 region has 15 residues.

This clonotype has more than one count but fewer than ten. Being one base from a much bigger clone, this may be a read error. The chain uses TRBV11-2 and TRBJ2-7; TRBD1 matches at 8 bases. V shed 6 bases, J shed 8 bases, and the junction held 15 bases outside the gene matches. This CDR3 has 15 amino acids. Germline-derived CDR1 and CDR2 are SGHAT and FQNNGV. CDR3 sequence: CASSLPGAGGHKQYF. The DNA of the CDR3 is TGTGCCAGCAGTTTACCCGGAGCAGGGGGCCACAAGCAGTACTTC.

As regards this clonotype: A much larger clone lies a single base off, so this may be a read error. The chain joins TRBV5-1 to TRBJ2-1; possibly TRBD2 for D (5 bases). The closer fit of TRBJ2-7 to the DNA end suggests the J call may be wrong. Germline lookup yields CDR1 SGHRS and CDR2 YFSETQ. There are 14 residues in the CDR3. The CDR3 DNA reads TGCGCCAGCCGACTATCCGGGGTATACAATGAGCAGTACTTC. Protein sequence: CASRLSGVYNEQYF.

The CDR3 loop reads CASSQDGATRPNEKLFF. DNA for the CDR3: TGCGCCAGCAGCCAAGATGGGGCCACTAGGCCTAATGAAAAACTGTTTTTT. V is TRBV4-3 and J is TRBJ1-4, with D tentatively TRBD1 (5 bases). The V end lost 0 bases, the J end lost 3 bases, and 14 bases lay between the germline ends. The CDR3 totals 17 residues. CDR1 is LGHNA, CDR2 YSLEER, per germline.

With respect to this clonotype: The junction departs from germline at one end; a sequencing error may be responsible. The chain links TRBV20-1 to TRBJ2-7; 9 bases agree with TRBD2. CDR1 is DFQATT, CDR2 SNEGSKA, per germline (reference sequence). This CDR3 is built from 14 residues. CDR3 protein: CGARSFSGSYEQYF. CDR3 nucleotides: TGCGGTGCTAGATCCTTTAGCGGGAGTTACGAGCAGTACTTC.

This clonotype was recorded a few times. The chain couples TRBV29-1 to TRBJ2-4; 10 bases agree with TRBD1. The V segment lost 7 bases and the J segment 9 bases; nucleotides outside the gene matches: 15. The length of the CDR3 is 15 residues. CDR1 and CDR2 from the germline V gene are SQVTM and ANQGSEA. CDR3 protein: CSAIPGQGIGGIQYF. DNA of the CDR3: TGCAGCGCTATACCGGGACAGGGGATCGGGGGCATTCAGTACTTC.

This clonotype was detected only a few times. The chain is built from TRBV5-1 and TRBJ2-1; a possible D gene is TRBD2 (5 bases). Germline V gene data show CDR1 as SGHRS and CDR2 as YFSETQ. The CDR3 consists of 14 residues. Trimming stripped 2 bases from V and 4 bases from J, with 10 bases between. The CDR3 protein is CASSFGEFYNEQFF. DNA of the CDR3: TGCGCCAGCAGCTTCGGGGAATTTTACAATGAGCAGTTCTTC.

In its sample, this clonotype was seen a few times. J is TRBJ2-5 and V is TRBV7-6; D is unresolved. This CDR3 has 15 amino acids. Trimming took off 5 bases at V and 4 bases at J, with 17 bases between the two ends. Germline-derived CDR1 and CDR2 are SGHVS and FNYEAQ. This CDR3 reads CASSLPVTGRETQYF. CDR3 in DNA: TGTGCCAGCAGCCTCCCCGTGACGGGTCGAGAGACCCAGTACTTC.

This clonotype has at least ten counts. For the CDR3, the DNA is TGTGCCAGCACCTATCGGACCGTGACGGGGGGCTACACCTTC. It translates to CASTYRTVTGGYTF. V is TRBV12-3 or TRBV12-4 and J is TRBJ1-2; D is unclear. V lost 7 bases and J 8 bases, leaving 20 bases between the germline ends. The CDR3 has 14 amino acids.

The chain links TRBV20-1 to TRBJ2-3, with 7 bases fitting TRBD1. CDR1 is DFQATT and CDR2 is SNEGSKA in the germline V gene (reference sequence). This CDR3 spans 14 amino acids. The V segment lost 1 base and the J segment 4 bases; nucleotides outside the gene matches: 5. The CDR3 reads CSARVHRGPDTQYF. The CDR3 DNA is TGCAGTGCTAGAGTCCACAGGGGCCCAGATACGCAGTATTTT.

In DNA, the CDR3 is TGTGCCAGCAGTTCCGACAGGGGGGTGCATCAGCCCCAGCATTTT. This translates into CASSSDRGVHQPQHF. The J gene is TRBJ1-5, the V gene TRBV6-2 or TRBV6-3; 9 nucleotides align to TRBD1. In germline, CDR1 is MNHEY, CDR2 SVGEGT. The CDR3 is made up of 15 amino acids. J gave up 5 bases and V 4 bases, and 6 bases lay outside the gene matches.

The chain is built from TRBV5-1 and TRBJ2-3, with D maybe TRBD2 (6 bases). The CDR3 spans 14 residues. The germline V and J ends were trimmed by 3 bases and 0 bases, with 8 bases remaining between them. The V gene's germline CDR1 is SGHRS and CDR2 YFSETQ. CDR3 loop: CASSWDSSTDTQYF. In DNA, the CDR3 is TGCGCCAGCAGCTGGGACTCTAGCACAGATACGCAGTATTTT. Complete variable domain (other parts from reference TRBV5-1 and TRBJ2-3): KAGVTQTPRYLIKTRGQQVTLSCSPISGHRSVSWYQQTPGQGLQFLFEYFSETQRNKGNFPGRFSGRQFSNSRSEMNVSTLELGDSALYLCASSWDSSTDTQYFGPGTRLTVL.